What follows describes a single TCR beta chain. The antigen remains unidentified. Assay: immunoSEQ multiplex PCR; the TCRdb copy retains only in-frame clones and omits some. This sample carries fewer than 100,000 clones, approximately 85% of them seen once, and the ten largest clones take about 13%. This entry is derived from a study of T cell responses to AZD1222 COVID-19 vaccine. Study findings and constraints: Baseline serostatus was positive in only a handful of AZD1222 recipients.

V was cut by 0 bases and J by 10 bases, with 10 bases left in between. Germline CDR1 is LGHDT and CDR2 is YNNKEL (reference sequence). The CDR3 spans 12 residues. The chain recombines TRBV3-1 (or the pseudogene TRBV3-2) with TRBJ2-7; perhaps TRBD1 as D (6 bases). This clonotype originated in an adult in good health. The sequencing here drew on peripheral blood, taken on day 0 of AZD1222 vaccination. The CDR3 DNA sequence: TGTGCCAGCAGCCAAGAGACGACAGGTCAGTACTTC. It is translated as CASSQETTGQYF.